These T cell receptor beta chains were read from a single sample in a study of blood T cell repertoires in COVID-19. Profiled with immunoSEQ multiplex PCR; TCRdb holds only in-frame clones, not every one. The data show some 190,000 clones, approximately 84% seen once. The sample was peripheral blood. Receptors were obtained from an elderly woman with acute or convalescent COVID-19. CDR3s include the opening cysteine and the closing phenylalanine or tryptophan. The order of the fields is CDR3 protein, CDR3 DNA, V gene, J gene, D gene, CDR3 length, clone size. A D gene is named only where the DNA matches it firmly. Clone sizes are given selectively: once, few, many, or a class where the clone is expanded.

CASSQVGGGFSYEQYF	TGCGCCAGCAGCCAAGTGGGAGGTGGATTCTCCTACGAGCAGTACTTC	TRBV4-3	TRBJ2-7	NA	16	NA
CASSLTQGTYGYTF	TGTGCCAGCAGCTTAACTCAGGGCACCTATGGCTACACCTTC	TRBV7-2	TRBJ1-2	NA	14	NA
CASSLGPGQGAQNYGYTF	TGCGCCAGCAGCTTGGGGCCGGGACAGGGGGCCCAAAACTATGGCTACACCTTC	TRBV5-1	TRBJ1-2	TRBD1	18	NA
CASSRGDQPQHF	TGTGCCAGCAGCCGGGGTGATCAGCCCCAGCATTTT	TRBV7-9	TRBJ1-5	NA	12	few
CASSQTQGRLNTEAFF	TGTGCCAGCAGCCAAACCCAGGGCAGGTTGAACACTGAAGCTTTCTTT	TRBV4-2	TRBJ1-1	NA	16	NA
CASSHPSGMRNTGELFF	TGTGCCAGCAGTCATCCATCAGGGATGCGGAACACCGGGGAGCTGTTTTTT	TRBV6-2/TRBV6-3	TRBJ2-2	NA	17	NA
CASSRELANYGYTF	TGTGCCAGCAGCCGGGAGCTAGCTAACTATGGCTACACCTTC	TRBV6-5	TRBJ1-2	NA	14	few
CASSYSRDSSYEQYF	TGTGCCAGCAGTTACTCGAGGGACAGCTCCTACGAGCAGTACTTC	TRBV6-6	TRBJ2-7	TRBD1	15	NA
CASSLGAASGRWMDTQYF	TGTGCCAGCAGCTTAGGAGCGGCTAGCGGGAGGTGGATGGATACGCAGTATTTT	TRBV11-3	TRBJ2-3	TRBD2	18	NA
CASSRTGLTYNSPLHF	TGCGCCAGCAGCCGGACAGGGTTGACCTATAATTCACCCCTCCACTTT	TRBV5-1	TRBJ1-6	TRBD1	16	NA
CASRLSGIYGYTF	TGTGCCAGCAGGCTTAGCGGGATCTATGGCTACACCTTC	TRBV6-5	TRBJ1-2	NA	13	NA
CSATTGNTIYF	TGCAGTGCTACTACTGGAAACACCATATATTTT	TRBV20-1	TRBJ1-3	NA	11	NA
CASSDRQGPTDTQYF	TGCGCCAGCAGTGACCGACAGGGGCCCACAGATACGCAGTATTTT	TRBV10-1	TRBJ2-3	TRBD1	15	NA
CASKGSYLYEQYF	TGTGCCAGCAAGGGGTCGTATCTCTACGAGCAGTACTTC	TRBV6-5	TRBJ2-7	NA	13	once
CASSRGQGFYGYTF	TGTGCCAGCAGTAGAGGACAGGGGTTCTATGGCTACACCTTC	TRBV6-5	TRBJ1-2	TRBD1	14	NA
CASSGGTGTGGFYEQYF	TGTGCCAGCAGTGGGGGGACCGGGACAGGGGGCTTCTACGAGCAGTACTTC	TRBV25-1	TRBJ2-7	TRBD1	17	NA
CASSPRANYGYTF	TGTGCCAGCAGTCCCCGGGCTAACTATGGCTACACCTTC	TRBV5-6	TRBJ1-2	NA	13	NA
CASSVGQGGNSPLHF	TGTGCCAGCAGCGTTGGACAGGGAGGTAATTCACCCCTCCACTTT	TRBV9	TRBJ1-6	TRBD1	15	NA
CASSPIRSGGYTF	TGTGCCAGCAGTCCCATTAGGTCGGGTGGCTACACCTTC	TRBV12-3/TRBV12-4	TRBJ1-2	NA	13	NA
CASSPSGGMNTEAFF	TGTGCCAGCTCACCCTCGGGGGGAATGAACACTGAAGCTTTCTTT	TRBV18	TRBJ1-1	NA	15	NA
CATSRDRKHSQETQYF	TGTGCCACCAGCAGAGACAGGAAACACTCCCAAGAGACCCAGTACTTC	TRBV15	TRBJ2-5	NA	16	NA
CASTPAGGRGTGELFF	TGTGCCAGTACCCCTGCGGGGGGCAGAGGCACCGGGGAGCTGTTTTTT	TRBV19	TRBJ2-2	TRBD2	16	NA
CATSDRGRAETQYF	TGTGCCACCTCGGACAGGGGGCGTGCAGAGACCCAGTACTTC	TRBV19	TRBJ2-5	TRBD1	14	NA
CASSEGGASEKLFF	TGTGCCAGCAGTGAAGGGGGCGCGAGTGAAAAACTGTTTTTT	TRBV6-1	TRBJ1-4	NA	14	NA
CASISDRYEQYF	TGTGCCAGTATCTCGGACAGGTACGAGCAGTACTTC	TRBV19	TRBJ2-7	TRBD1	12	NA
CASSIEAGGFGEQFF	TGTGCCAGTAGTATAGAGGCAGGGGGCTTTGGTGAGCAGTTCTTC	TRBV19	TRBJ2-1	TRBD1	15	NA
CASSPWGTSGNQPQHF	TGCGCCAGCAGCCCATGGGGGACATCGGGCAATCAGCCCCAGCATTTT	TRBV5-1	TRBJ1-5	NA	16	few
CSVSISFYEQYF	TGCAGCGTGAGCATTTCCTTCTACGAGCAGTACTTC	TRBV29-1	TRBJ2-7	NA	12	NA
CASSAGTYQETQYF	TGTGCCAGCAGTGCCGGGACATACCAAGAGACCCAGTACTTC	TRBV7-2	TRBJ2-5	NA	14	NA
CASSLSGGLDQPQHF	TGTGCCAGCAGTTTATCGGGGGGCTTGGACCAGCCCCAGCATTTT	TRBV28	TRBJ1-5	NA	15	NA
CASSQPLQPSIYEQYF	TGCGCCAGCAGCCAGCCCCTTCAGCCTAGCATCTACGAGCAGTACTTC	TRBV4-1	TRBJ2-7	NA	16	NA
CASSPGRNVFF	TGTGCCAGCTCACCGGGCCGCAACGTGTTTTTT	TRBV18	TRBJ1-4	NA	11	NA
CASSLLQGVQEQFF	TGTGCCAGCAGCTTACTGCAGGGGGTTCAGGAGCAGTTCTTC	TRBV7-2	TRBJ2-1	TRBD1	14	NA
CASSRGGSNSPLHF	TGTGCCAGCAGTAGGGGAGGGTCTAATTCACCCCTCCACTTT	TRBV6-5	TRBJ1-6	NA	14	NA
CASSLVGGYTGELFF	TGTGCCAGCAGCTTAGTGGGAGGTTACACCGGGGAGCTGTTTTTT	TRBV7-9	TRBJ2-2	NA	15	NA
CASSIVRGQANEKLFF	TGTGCCAGTAGTATTGTTAGAGGACAGGCTAATGAAAAACTGTTTTTT	TRBV19	TRBJ1-4	TRBD1	16	NA
CASSLADRPKWDF	TGTGCCAGCAGCTTGGCGGACAGACCAAAGTGGGACTTC	TRBV7-9	TRBJ2-7	NA	13	NA
CASSFSGVPYEQYF	TGTGCCAGCAGCTTTAGCGGGGTTCCCTACGAGCAGTACTTC	TRBV7-2	TRBJ2-7	TRBD2	14	NA
CASSLSPGTGRHEQYF	TGTGCCAGCAGTTTAAGCCCGGGGACAGGGAGGCACGAGCAGTACTTC	TRBV28	TRBJ2-7	TRBD1	16	NA
CASTETNEKLFF	TGTGCCAGCACCGAAACTAATGAAAAGCTGTTTTTT	TRBV28	TRBJ1-4	NA	12	NA
CASSHNLAGVGDEQFF	TGTGCCAGCAGCCACAACCTAGCGGGAGTAGGAGATGAGCAGTTCTTC	TRBV3-1/TRBV3-2	TRBJ2-1	TRBD2	16	NA
CASSSPGGPRNTIYF	TGTGCCAGCAGTTCACCCGGGGGGCCCCGAAACACCATATATTTT	TRBV6-5	TRBJ1-3	NA	15	NA
CASSYKQGSYEQYF	TGTGCCAGCAGTTACAAACAGGGATCCTACGAGCAGTACTTC	TRBV6-2/TRBV6-3	TRBJ2-7	NA	14	NA
CASSLLGRTGGWAFF	TGTGCCAGCAGTTTACTTGGGCGGACGGGGGGTTGGGCTTTCTTT	TRBV28	TRBJ1-1	NA	15	NA